The rows below give T cell receptor beta chains drawn from one sample of a study of T cells after yellow fever vaccination. From the 5' RACE reads, TCRdb called clonotypes with MiXCR, one entry per CDR3 protein. Among approximately 26,000 distinct CDR3 sequences listed, over 3.5% were seen once. The material was PBMCs, either bulk or a sorted T-cell subset (CD4+, CD8+, memory, or dextramer-sorted; not recorded which), obtained on the day of the yellow fever booster vaccination. These receptors originate from a man between 18 and 35 years old who received the YFV17D yellow fever vaccine. The conserved cysteine and the conserved F or W are not part of the CDR3 here.

J gene | V gene | CDR3 length | CDR3 protein
TRBJ2-4 | TRBV6-2/TRBV6-3 | 12 | ASSYSGTGVIQY
TRBJ1-1 | TRBV29-1 | 10 | SVRTVTGEAF
TRBJ1-4 | TRBV30 | 14 | AWSSGRAGPNEKLF
TRBJ2-1 | TRBV12-3/TRBV12-4 | 12 | ASSFPGAYNEQF
TRBJ2-1 | TRBV7-2 | 11 | ASSLPPAGEQF
TRBJ1-6 | TRBV5-1 | 17 | ASSLRPGTGPQGGAPLH
TRBJ1-2 | TRBV5-6 | 12 | ASSFEGDLYGYT
TRBJ2-5 | TRBV5-4 | 12 | ASSLGDSQETQY
TRBJ2-7 | TRBV5-1 | 13 | ASSPPQAYSYEQY
TRBJ2-1 | TRBV20-1 | 11 | SALMLAGNEQF
TRBJ2-3 | TRBV5-1 | 12 | ASSLVTGSDTQY
TRBJ2-5 | TRBV12-3/TRBV12-4 | 12 | ASSGDRGVETQY
TRBJ1-4 | TRBV4-2 | 13 | ASSQERTGGVKLF
TRBJ2-5 | TRBV20-1 | 14 | SARDRPGGPSETQY
TRBJ2-3 | TRBV12-3/TRBV12-4 | 13 | ASRDTGTSGDTQY
TRBJ2-7 | TRBV5-1 | 13 | ASSLLGQGSYEQY
TRBJ2-1 | TRBV11-3 | 16 | ASSLDQSGTRSYNEQF
TRBJ2-2 | TRBV9 | 14 | ASSHPAGANTGELF
TRBJ2-2 | TRBV6-5 | 13 | ASSFRDRGRGELF
TRBJ2-2 | TRBV20-1 | 12 | SVEGPGNTGELF
TRBJ2-5 | TRBV5-1 | 13 | ASSGGGGGGQTQY
TRBJ1-6 | TRBV6-5 | 13 | ASSYANRRGSPLH
TRBJ1-1 | TRBV3-1 | 11 | ASSQGTFIQAF
TRBJ2-5 | TRBV5-5 | 12 | ASSLRAAQETQY
TRBJ2-5 | TRBV29-1 | 11 | SVEGREGETQY
TRBJ1-1 | TRBV18 | 10 | ASSPGITEAF
TRBJ2-5 | TRBV7-2 | 14 | ASSIPLSSGQETQY
TRBJ2-7 | TRBV15 | 13 | ATSRGRQLEYEQY
TRBJ1-5 | TRBV27 | 10 | ASSFVDQPQH
TRBJ2-7 | TRBV5-1 | 12 | ASSLAGGLDEQY
TRBJ1-2 | TRBV4-3 | 11 | ASSQERATGYT